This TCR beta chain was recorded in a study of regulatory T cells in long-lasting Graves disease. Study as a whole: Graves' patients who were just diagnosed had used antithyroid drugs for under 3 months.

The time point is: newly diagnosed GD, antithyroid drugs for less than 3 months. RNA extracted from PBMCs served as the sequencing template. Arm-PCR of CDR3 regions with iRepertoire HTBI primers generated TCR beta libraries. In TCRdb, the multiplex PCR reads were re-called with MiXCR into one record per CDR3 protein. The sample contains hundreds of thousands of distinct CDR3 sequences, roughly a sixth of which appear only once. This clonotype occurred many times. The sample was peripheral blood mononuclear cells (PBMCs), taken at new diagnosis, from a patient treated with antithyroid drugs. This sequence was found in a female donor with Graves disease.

The CDR3, as DNA: TGTGCCAGCAGCCAAGCTATGGCCCCGTACAATGAGCAGTTCTTC. Its protein product is CASSQAMAPYNEQFF. The chain joins TRBV7-3 to TRBJ2-1; D gene unclear. The V end was cut by 5 bases, the J end by 4 bases, with 15 bases between. The CDR3 covers 15 residues. Germline V lookup: CDR1 SGHTA, CDR2 FQGTGA.